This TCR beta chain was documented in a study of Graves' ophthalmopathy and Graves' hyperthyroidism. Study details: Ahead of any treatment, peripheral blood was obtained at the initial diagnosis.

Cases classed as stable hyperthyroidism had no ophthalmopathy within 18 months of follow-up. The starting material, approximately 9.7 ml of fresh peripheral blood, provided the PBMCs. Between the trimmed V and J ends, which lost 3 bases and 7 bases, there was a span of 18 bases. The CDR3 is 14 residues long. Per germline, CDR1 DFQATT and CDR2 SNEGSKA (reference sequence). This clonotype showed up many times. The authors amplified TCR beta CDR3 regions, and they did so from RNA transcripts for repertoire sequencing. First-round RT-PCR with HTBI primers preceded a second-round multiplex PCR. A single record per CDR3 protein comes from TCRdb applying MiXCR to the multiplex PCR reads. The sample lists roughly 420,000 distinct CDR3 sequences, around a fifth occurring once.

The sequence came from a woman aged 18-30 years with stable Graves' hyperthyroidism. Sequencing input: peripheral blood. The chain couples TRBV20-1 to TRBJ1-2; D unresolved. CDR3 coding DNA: TGCAGTGCTAGTCTTCGGCGGCCGATGTTTGGCTACACCTTC. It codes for CSASLRRPMFGYTF.